This T cell receptor (beta chain) was identified during a study of T cells in Graves' hyperthyroidism and ophthalmopathy. About the study: Before any treatment, at initial diagnosis, peripheral blood was collected.

Amplification targeted TCR beta CDR3 regions from RNA transcripts. Carried out on the TCR CDR3, a first-round RT-PCR used the HTBI primer set. TCRdb redid the calling of the multiplex PCR reads with MiXCR, one entry per CDR3 protein. The sample holds hundreds of thousands of distinct CDR3 sequences, 13% to 15% seen once. Per the germline V gene, CDR1 is DFQATT and CDR2 is SNEGSKA (reference sequence). The CDR3 loop spans 13 amino acids. Trimming took 4 bases from V and 8 from J; bases not matched to a gene: 8. Among the patients, aged 18 to 65, hyperthyroidism was newly diagnosed and had lasted under 2 months.

Sample: blood. This TCR derives from a woman aged 18-29 years with Graves' hyperthyroidism. The chain has TRBV20-1 and TRBJ2-4; TRBD2 aligns across 7 bases. The CDR3 sequence: CSATGLGVDIQYF. In nucleotides, the CDR3 is TGCAGTGCTACAGGACTAGGCGTTGACATTCAGTACTTC.